The 20 T cell receptor beta chains below all came from one sample that was sequenced in a study of blood T cells in healthy people across ages. Next came a second PCR, run for about 7 to 12 cycles, which used a sample-barcoded 5' primer along with a J-beta primer mix. One entry per CDR3 protein results from TCRdb running MiXCR on the 5' RACE reads. The sample holds 1,500,000 or so distinct CDR3 sequences; almost 60% are singletons and the top ten take over 6.5%. The sequencing input was blood. The receptor set was obtained from a man aged 18 to 30 in good health.

Note on this clonotype: With a much larger clone just one base away, this may be a read error. The CDR3 loop reads CASSYSIEQYF. The DNA of the CDR3 is TGTGCCAGCAGTTACTCGATCGAGCAGTACTTC. The chain recombines TRBV6-6 with TRBJ2-7; D is uncertain. Trimming pared 0 bases from V and 6 bases from J, leaving 3 bases between. CDR1 and CDR2 from the germline V gene are MNHNY and SVGAGI (reference sequence). This CDR3 has 11 amino acids.

The chain couples TRBV6-1 to TRBJ2-3; the D is unclear. Trimming left V 6 bases short and J 3 bases short, with 19 bases between. This CDR3 is 16 amino acids long. Germline V CDR1 and CDR2: MNHNS, SASEGT. This chain's CDR3 is CASRTRSEIWTDTQYF. CDR3 bases: TGTGCCAGCAGAACAAGATCGGAGATTTGGACAGATACGCAGTATTTT.

The rearrangement links TRBV20-1 to TRBJ2-7, with TRBD1 matching 8 bases. Germline V gene sequence: CDR1 DFQATT, CDR2 SNEGSKA (reference sequence). The J segment lost 0 bases and the V segment lost 7 bases, leaving 11 bases of the junction unmatched. The CDR3 totals 15 residues. The CDR3 loop is CSGVQGAIHSYEQYF. In nucleotides, the CDR3 is TGCAGTGGGGTGCAGGGGGCGATACACTCCTACGAGCAGTACTTC.

This clonotype appeared a few times. J is TRBJ2-7 and V is TRBV4-2; D gene uncertain. The CDR3 length is 13 residues. Per the germline V gene, CDR1 is LGHNA and CDR2 is YNFKEQ. The V end lost 3 bases, the J end lost 4 bases, and 10 bases lay between the germline ends. This chain's CDR3 is CASSQVTEYEQYF. CDR3 nucleotides: TGTGCCAGCAGCCAGGTTACAGAGTACGAGCAGTACTTC.

The chain carries TRBV30 and TRBJ2-7; D unresolved. The V end was cut by 0 bases, the J end by 5 bases, with 5 bases between. Germline assignment: CDR1 GTSNPN and CDR2 SVGIG (reference sequence). The CDR3 spans 11 residues. The CDR3 here is CAWSVGHEQYF. CDR3 bases: TGTGCCTGGAGTGTAGGTCACGAGCAGTACTTC.

This clonotype appeared a few times. V and J are TRBV29-1 and TRBJ1-2; 8 bases line up with TRBD1. The trim removed 5 bases at V and 4 bases at J, leaving 9 bases unmatched. CDR1 and CDR2 (germline): SQVTM, ANQGSEA. The CDR3 has 14 residues. For the CDR3, the DNA is TGCAGCGTTCGATATACGGACAGGGTCTATGGCTACACCTTC. It specifies CSVRYTDRVYGYTF.

This chain uses TRBV12-3 or TRBV12-4 with TRBJ2-5; 7 nucleotides agree with TRBD2. V trimming: 4 bases; J trimming: 2 bases; junction bases outside the gene matches: 4. The CDR3 is 14 amino acids. CDR3 protein: CASSSRAGQETQYF. The CDR3 DNA sequence: TGTGCCAGCAGTTCGAGAGCGGGGCAAGAGACCCAGTACTTC.

The V and J genes are TRBV29-1 and TRBJ2-5; no firm D call. The germline gives CDR1 SQVTM, CDR2 ANQGSEA. V was shortened by 3 bases and J by 2 bases, with 13 bases between the two germline ends. The CDR3 has 14 amino acids. Here the CDR3 reads CSVDLGPIQETQYF. CDR3 bases: TGCAGCGTTGATCTTGGGCCCATTCAAGAGACCCAGTACTTC.

V is TRBV25-1 and J is TRBJ2-3; D is unclear. Trimming took 7 bases from V and 5 from J, leaving 10 bases between them. Germline lookup yields CDR1 MGHDK and CDR2 SYGVNS. The CDR3 sequence is 12 residues long. CDR3 region: CASNPTVDTQYF. DNA of the CDR3: TGTGCCAGCAACCCCACGGTAGATACGCAGTATTTT.

The chain combines TRBV6-5 with TRBJ2-7, with D perhaps TRBD2 (6 bases). Per the germline V gene, CDR1 is MNHEY and CDR2 is SVGAGI. V was shortened by 2 bases and J by 7 bases, with 18 bases between the two germline ends. The CDR3 is 15 amino acids. The DNA of the CDR3 is TGTGCCAGCAGTTACCGGACGGGGGTTAGACTAGAGCAGTACTTC. It encodes CASSYRTGVRLEQYF.

The rearrangement links TRBV20-1 to TRBJ2-1; D is undetermined. Germline V lookup: CDR1 DFQATT, CDR2 SNEGSKA (reference sequence). Trimming stripped 1 base from V and 6 bases from J, with 16 bases between. This CDR3 has 15 residues. The CDR3 region has the DNA TGCAGTGCTAGAGGGTCGGTCGGTAAGGGCAATGAGCAGTTCTTC. This codes for CSARGSVGKGNEQFF.

There are a few counts of this clonotype. V gene TRBV7-2 combines with J gene TRBJ2-7, with 7 bases lining up with TRBD2. CDR3 size: 16 residues. With 2 bases clipped from V and 2 bases from J, the junction kept 9 bases outside the gene matches. Germline V CDR1 and CDR2: SGHTA, FQGNSA. For the CDR3, the DNA is TGTGCCAGCAGCTTATCGGCGGGAGACTCCCCCTACGAGCAGTACTTC. It is translated as CASSLSAGDSPYEQYF.

This chain links TRBV6-1 with TRBJ2-4, with D hard to call. The J call is doubtful: the DNA matches TRBJ2-7 better. The CDR3 sequence is 12 residues long. The germline CDR1 and CDR2 sequences are MNHNS and SASEGT. The CDR3 nucleotides read TGTGCCAGCAGTGAGACTTTCTACGAGCAGTACTTC. Translated: CASSETFYEQYF.

This clonotype was picked up a small number of times. V is TRBV7-8 and J is TRBJ2-5; TRBD1 aligns across 7 bases. The CDR3 is 14 amino acids. With 8 bases clipped from V and 2 bases from J, the junction kept 8 bases outside the gene matches. Germline CDR1 SGHVS, CDR2 FQNEAQ. This CDR3 is CASGSRGSQETQYF. Here the CDR3 DNA reads TGTGCCAGCGGAAGCAGGGGGTCACAAGAGACCCAGTACTTC.

This sequence joins TRBV12-5 and TRBJ1-1; tentative D call: TRBD1 (6 bases). V shed 5 bases and J shed 0 bases, with 13 bases lying between them. The CDR3 extends over 15 amino acids. Per the germline V gene, CDR1 is LGHNT and CDR2 is FRNRAP. As DNA, the CDR3 is TGTGCTAGTGGTCCTGGGACAAATATGAACACTGAAGCTTTCTTT. This translates into CASGPGTNMNTEAFF. The full variable domain, with the rest looked up from reference TRBV12-5 and TRBJ1-1, is DARVTQTPRHKVTEMGQEVTMRCQPILGHNTVFWYRQTMMQGLELLAYFRNRAPLDDSGMPKDRFSAEMPDATLATLKIQPSEPRDSAVYFCASGPGTNMNTEAFFGQGTRLTVV.

Concerning this clonotype itself: At one boundary the junction diverges from the germline segment, which might be a read error. The gene calls are TRBV27 and TRBJ2-1; unclear D gene. This CDR3 is 14 amino acids long. Per the germline V gene, CDR1 is MNHEY and CDR2 is SMNVEV (reference sequence). The DNA of the CDR3 is TGTGCCAGCAGTTTAGAACATTCCTGCAATGAGCAGTTCTTC. This codes for CASSLEHSCNEQFF.

The chain employs TRBV7-6 and TRBJ2-4; D gene unclear. The J call may be in error: the DNA end matches TRBJ2-7 better. Germline V gene lookup returns CDR1 SGHVS and CDR2 FNYEAQ. The CDR3 is 12 amino acids. CDR3 sequence (DNA): TGTGCCAGCAGCACGGACGCGCCCGAGCAGTACTTC. It translates to CASSTDAPEQYF.

In DNA, the CDR3 is TGTGCCAGCAGCTTACTGTTGGGGAGGGTCACCACAGATACGCAGTATTTT. Translating gives CASSLLLGRVTTDTQYF. The gene calls are TRBV7-9 and TRBJ2-3; 7 bases fit TRBD2. J gave up 2 bases and V 2 bases, and 10 bases lay outside the gene matches. The CDR3 totals 17 residues. Germline V CDR1 and CDR2: SEHNR, FQNEAQ (reference sequence).

This chain connects TRBV6-2 or TRBV6-3 to TRBJ2-1; D gene uncertain. The germline V and J ends were trimmed by 11 bases and 1 base, with 18 bases remaining between them. The germline V gene encodes CDR1 MNHEY and CDR2 SVGEGT. The CDR3 contains 15 residues. The CDR3 loop is CASQSGLGSYNEQFF. DNA for the CDR3: TGTGCCTCTCAGTCGGGTCTAGGGTCCTACAATGAGCAGTTCTTC.

V is TRBV4-1 and J is TRBJ2-1; possibly TRBD1 or TRBD2 for D (5 bases each). Germline V CDR1 and CDR2: MGHRA, YSYEKL. The CDR3 spans 17 residues. V was cut by 3 bases and J by 2 bases, with 17 bases left in between. This CDR3 is CASSQGDQALTYNEQFF. CDR3 DNA sequence: TGCGCCAGCAGCCAGGGGGACCAAGCCCTGACCTACAATGAGCAGTTCTTC.